Given below is one TCR beta chain in context. With V trimmed by 4 bases and J by 5 bases, 4 bases remained unmatched. The CDR3 has 15 amino acids. The germline V gene encodes CDR1 SEHNR and CDR2 FQNEAQ (reference sequence). The data belong to a study of T cells in Graves' hyperthyroidism and ophthalmopathy. Regions amplified from RNA transcripts were the TCR beta CDR3 regions. HTBI primers were used for first-round RT-PCR of the TCR CDR3. A single record per CDR3 protein comes from TCRdb applying MiXCR to the multiplex PCR reads. The sample records 310,000 or so distinct CDR3 sequences, 15% to 20% being singletons.

This receptor was identified in an older woman with Graves' ophthalmopathy. Sequencing was carried out using blood. V is TRBV7-9 and J is TRBJ1-6, with TRBD1 matching over 8 bases. The CDR3 nucleotides are TGTGCCAGCAGCTCGGACAGGGTTGATAATTCACCCCTCCACTTT. It translates to CASSSDRVDNSPLHF.